This T cell receptor beta chain appears in the sequencing data of a study of technical replicates of blood from a few donors. Between the trimmed V and J ends, which lost 1 base and 4 bases, there was a span of 13 bases. The CDR3 covers 16 residues. CDR1 is LNHNV and CDR2 is YYDKDF in the germline V gene (reference sequence). Sequencing was performed with immunoSEQ multiplex PCR; in TCRdb, only in-frame clones are kept and a portion is missing. In the table there are roughly 87,000 clones, around nine tenths of which are singletons. V is TRBV15 and J is TRBJ2-2, with D possibly matching TRBD2 (6 bases). This receptor was identified in a human donor in good health. Sequences were obtained from T cells isolated from PBMCs. The CDR3 loop is CATSRGDSISTGELFF. In DNA form, the CDR3 reads TGTGCCACCAGCAGAGGGGACTCTATTAGCACCGGGGAGCTGTTTTTT. Full variable domain (remainder filled in from reference TRBV15 and TRBJ2-2): DAMVIQNPRYQVTQFGKPVTLSCSQTLNHNVMYWYQQKSSQAPKLLFHYYDKDFNNEADTPDNFQSRRPNTSFCFLDIRSPGLGDTAMYLCATSRGDSISTGELFFGEGSRLTVL.